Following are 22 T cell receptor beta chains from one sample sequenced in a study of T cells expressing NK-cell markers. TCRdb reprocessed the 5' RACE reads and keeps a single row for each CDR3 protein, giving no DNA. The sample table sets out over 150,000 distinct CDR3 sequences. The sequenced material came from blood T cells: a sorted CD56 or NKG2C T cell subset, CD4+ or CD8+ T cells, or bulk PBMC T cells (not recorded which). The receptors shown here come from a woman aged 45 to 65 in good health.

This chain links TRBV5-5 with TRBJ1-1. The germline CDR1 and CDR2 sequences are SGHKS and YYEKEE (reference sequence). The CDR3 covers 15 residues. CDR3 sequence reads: CASSLKRAVNTEAFF. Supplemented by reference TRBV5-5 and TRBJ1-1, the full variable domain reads DAGVTQSPTHLIKTRGQQVTLRCSPISGHKSVSWYQQVLGQGPQFIFQYYEKEERGRGNFPDRFSARQFPNYSSELNVNALLLGDSALYLCASSLKRAVNTEAFFGQGTRLTVV.

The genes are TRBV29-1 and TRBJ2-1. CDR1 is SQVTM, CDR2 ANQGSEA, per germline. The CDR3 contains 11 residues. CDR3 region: CSAVNYNEQFF.

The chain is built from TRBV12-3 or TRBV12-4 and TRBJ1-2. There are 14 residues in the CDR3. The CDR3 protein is CASSSGEGSYGYTF.

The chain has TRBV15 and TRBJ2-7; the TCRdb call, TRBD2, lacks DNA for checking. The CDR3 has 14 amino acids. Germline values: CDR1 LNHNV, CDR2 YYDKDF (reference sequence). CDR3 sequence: CATSSESGRNEQYF.

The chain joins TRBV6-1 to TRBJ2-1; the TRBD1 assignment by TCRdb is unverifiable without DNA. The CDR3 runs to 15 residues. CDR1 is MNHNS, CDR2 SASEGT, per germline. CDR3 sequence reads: CASTPREFSYNEQFF.

The chain's CDR3 is CASSQSDRLPPSEQFF. This chain links TRBV13 with TRBJ2-1; without DNA, the TCRdb call of TRBD1 cannot be checked. This CDR3 has 16 amino acids. Germline CDR1 PRHDT, CDR2 FYEKMQ (reference sequence).

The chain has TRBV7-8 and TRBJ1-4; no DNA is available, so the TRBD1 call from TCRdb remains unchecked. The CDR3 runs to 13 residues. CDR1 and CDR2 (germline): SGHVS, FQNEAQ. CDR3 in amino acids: CASDRGESEKLFF.

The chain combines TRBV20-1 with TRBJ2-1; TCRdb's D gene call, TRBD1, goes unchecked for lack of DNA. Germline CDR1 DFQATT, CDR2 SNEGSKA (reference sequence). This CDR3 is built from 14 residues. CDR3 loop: CSARERGTYNEQFF.

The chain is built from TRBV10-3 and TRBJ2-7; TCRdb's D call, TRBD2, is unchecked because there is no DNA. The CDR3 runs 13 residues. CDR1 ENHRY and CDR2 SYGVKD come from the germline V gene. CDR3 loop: CAIRGAGGNEQYF.

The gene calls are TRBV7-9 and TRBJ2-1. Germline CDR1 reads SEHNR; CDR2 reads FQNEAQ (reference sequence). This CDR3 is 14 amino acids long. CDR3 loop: CASSFSGSVNEQFF.

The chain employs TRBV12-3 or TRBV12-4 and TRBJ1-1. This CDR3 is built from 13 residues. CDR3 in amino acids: CASRADRNTEAFF.

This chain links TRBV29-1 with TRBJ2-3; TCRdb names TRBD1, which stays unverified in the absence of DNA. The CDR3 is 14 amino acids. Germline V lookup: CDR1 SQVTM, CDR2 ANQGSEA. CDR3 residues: CSVEEGQSTDTQYF.

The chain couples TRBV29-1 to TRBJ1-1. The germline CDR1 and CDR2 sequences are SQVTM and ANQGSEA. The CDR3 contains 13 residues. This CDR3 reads CSVGGLDWSEAFF.

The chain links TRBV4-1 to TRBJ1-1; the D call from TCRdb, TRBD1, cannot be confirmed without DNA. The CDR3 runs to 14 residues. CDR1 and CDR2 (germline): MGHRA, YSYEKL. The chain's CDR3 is CASSPDQGINEAFF.

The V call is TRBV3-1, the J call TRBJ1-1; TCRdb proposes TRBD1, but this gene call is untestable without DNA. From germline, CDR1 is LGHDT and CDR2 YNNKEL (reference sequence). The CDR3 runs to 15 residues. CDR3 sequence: CASSPNTGTGSEAFF.

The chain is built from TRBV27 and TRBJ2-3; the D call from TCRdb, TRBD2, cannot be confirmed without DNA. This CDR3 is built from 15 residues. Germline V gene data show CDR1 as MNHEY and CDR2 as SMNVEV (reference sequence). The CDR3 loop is CASILGGEATDTQYF.

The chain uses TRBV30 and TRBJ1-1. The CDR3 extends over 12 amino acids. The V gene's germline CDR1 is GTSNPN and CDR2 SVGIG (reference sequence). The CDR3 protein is CACKPGNTEAFF.

CDR3 sequence reads: CASSQILSGANVLTF. The chain carries TRBV3-1 and TRBJ2-6. Germline V lookup: CDR1 LGHDT, CDR2 YNNKEL (reference sequence). The CDR3 has 15 amino acids.

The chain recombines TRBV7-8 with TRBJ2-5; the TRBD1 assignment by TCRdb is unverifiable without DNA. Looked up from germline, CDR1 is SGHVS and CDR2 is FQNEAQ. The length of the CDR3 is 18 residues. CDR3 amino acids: CASSLRGTGEGLWETQYF.

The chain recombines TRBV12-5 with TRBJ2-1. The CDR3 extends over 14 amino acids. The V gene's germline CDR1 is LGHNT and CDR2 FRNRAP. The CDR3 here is CASGLGLGYNEQFF. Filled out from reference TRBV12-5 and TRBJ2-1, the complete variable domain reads DARVTQTPRHKVTEMGQEVTMRCQPILGHNTVFWYRQTMMQGLELLAYFRNRAPLDDSGMPKDRFSAEMPDATLATLKIQPSEPRDSAVYFCASGLGLGYNEQFFGPGTRLTVL.

CDR3 sequence: CASSQVGTDQETQYF. The chain recombines TRBV14 with TRBJ2-5; checking the TCRdb D call of TRBD1 is not possible without DNA. Germline V gene sequence: CDR1 SGHDN, CDR2 FVKESK. The CDR3 is 15 amino acids.

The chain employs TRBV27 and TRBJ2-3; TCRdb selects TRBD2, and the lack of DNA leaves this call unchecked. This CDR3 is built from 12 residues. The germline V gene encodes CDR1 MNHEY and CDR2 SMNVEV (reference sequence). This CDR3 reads CASRGGNGVQYF.